This is a list of T cell receptor beta chains from one sample in a study of blood T cell repertoires in COVID-19. Only in-frame clones appear in the TCRdb table, and some are missing; sequencing was by immunoSEQ multiplex PCR. Of approximately 14,000 clones in the sample, 80% were seen once. Material for sequencing was peripheral blood. Receptors originate from a human donor in a cohort sampled during active COVID-19. CDR3s include the opening cysteine and the closing phenylalanine or tryptophan. Each record gives: J gene, V gene, D gene, clone size, CDR3 DNA, CDR3 protein. D genes are given only for firm matches. Not all rows give a size; the values are once, few, many and, for expanded clones, a class.

J gene: TRBJ2-2; V gene: TRBV4-1; D gene: -; clone size: -; CDR3 DNA: TGCGCCAGCAGCCAAGCCCCGGGGGGCGGCGGGGAGCTGTTTTTT; CDR3 protein: CASSQAPGGGGELFF
J gene: TRBJ2-7; V gene: TRBV6-2/TRBV6-3; D gene: -; clone size: -; CDR3 DNA: TGTGCCAGCAGTTCCCTTTCCGGACAAAAATACGAGCAGTACTTC; CDR3 protein: CASSSLSGQKYEQYF
J gene: TRBJ2-7; V gene: TRBV19; D gene: -; clone size: -; CDR3 DNA: TGTGCCAGTAGTATAGAGTATAATTACGAGCAGTACTTC; CDR3 protein: CASSIEYNYEQYF
J gene: TRBJ2-1; V gene: TRBV7-2; D gene: -; clone size: -; CDR3 DNA: TGTGCCAGCAGCCCCAACGGGGGAAGCAATGAGCAGTTCTTC; CDR3 protein: CASSPNGGSNEQFF
J gene: TRBJ1-5; V gene: TRBV7-2; D gene: -; clone size: -; CDR3 DNA: TGTGCCAGCAGCTTAGCGCAGGACAGATATAGCAATCAGCCCCAGCATTTT; CDR3 protein: CASSLAQDRYSNQPQHF
J gene: TRBJ2-1; V gene: TRBV19; D gene: TRBD1; clone size: -; CDR3 DNA: TGTGCCAGTAGTTTGGGGACAGGGGGCCGTGAGCAGTTCTTC; CDR3 protein: CASSLGTGGREQFF
J gene: TRBJ2-4; V gene: TRBV4-3; D gene: TRBD2; clone size: -; CDR3 DNA: TGCGCCAGCAGCCAACGACATGTAGCGGGAGCCAAAAACATTCAGTACTTC; CDR3 protein: CASSQRHVAGAKNIQYF
J gene: TRBJ1-5; V gene: TRBV6-2/TRBV6-3; D gene: TRBD1; clone size: -; CDR3 DNA: TGTGCCAGCAGTTACCGACAGGGCGGCAATCAGCCCCAGCATTTT; CDR3 protein: CASSYRQGGNQPQHF
J gene: TRBJ1-1; V gene: TRBV4-1; D gene: -; clone size: -; CDR3 DNA: TGCGCCAGCAGCCAAGATCAGGTAGGGAACACTGAAGCTTTCTTT; CDR3 protein: CASSQDQVGNTEAFF
J gene: TRBJ2-3; V gene: TRBV5-4; D gene: TRBD2; clone size: -; CDR3 DNA: TGTGCCAGCAGCTTTTGGGGGACTACCACAGATACGCAGTATTTT; CDR3 protein: CASSFWGTTTDTQYF
J gene: TRBJ2-7; V gene: TRBV28; D gene: -; clone size: -; CDR3 DNA: TGTGCCAGCAACGCCCCGCGAGGGAGTGCACACGAGCAGTACTTC; CDR3 protein: CASNAPRGSAHEQYF
J gene: TRBJ2-1; V gene: TRBV5-1; D gene: -; clone size: -; CDR3 DNA: TGCGCCAGCAGCTTGGGACAGGAGTACAATGAGCAGTTCTTC; CDR3 protein: CASSLGQEYNEQFF
J gene: TRBJ1-5; V gene: TRBV27; D gene: TRBD1; clone size: -; CDR3 DNA: TGTGCCAGCACGACAGGGGCCCAGCCCCAGCATTTT; CDR3 protein: CASTTGAQPQHF
J gene: TRBJ2-3; V gene: TRBV7-9; D gene: -; clone size: -; CDR3 DNA: TGTGCCAGCAGCTTAGGCGGTAGCGACACAGATACGCAGTATTTT; CDR3 protein: CASSLGGSDTDTQYF
J gene: TRBJ1-2; V gene: TRBV19; D gene: -; clone size: -; CDR3 DNA: TGTGCCAGTAGTATCACAGGGTACTATGGCTACACCTTC; CDR3 protein: CASSITGYYGYTF
J gene: TRBJ1-1; V gene: TRBV7-2; D gene: -; clone size: medium-sized; CDR3 DNA: TGTGCCAGCAGACCTACCCAGGATTACACTGAAGCTTTCTTT; CDR3 protein: CASRPTQDYTEAFF
J gene: TRBJ2-2; V gene: TRBV7-3; D gene: TRBD2; clone size: -; CDR3 DNA: TGTGCCAGCAGCCTATTAGCGGGAGAAGGTACCGGGGAGCTGTTTTTT; CDR3 protein: CASSLLAGEGTGELFF
J gene: TRBJ1-1; V gene: TRBV5-1; D gene: TRBD1; clone size: -; CDR3 DNA: TGCGCCAGCAGCTTGGGCCTGACAGGGGGCGACGAAGCTTTCTTT; CDR3 protein: CASSLGLTGGDEAFF
J gene: TRBJ2-3; V gene: TRBV19; D gene: -; clone size: -; CDR3 DNA: TGTGCCAGTAGTACACCTACAGGGACAGATACGCAGTATTTT; CDR3 protein: CASSTPTGTDTQYF
J gene: TRBJ2-5; V gene: TRBV11-1; D gene: -; clone size: once; CDR3 DNA: TGTGCCAGCAGCTTAGAAGCTAGCCGCGAGACCCAGTACTTC; CDR3 protein: CASSLEASRETQYF
J gene: TRBJ2-4; V gene: TRBV29-1; D gene: -; clone size: -; CDR3 DNA: TGCAGCGTTGATATCCAGGGGAGAAACATTCAGTACTTC; CDR3 protein: CSVDIQGRNIQYF
J gene: TRBJ1-2; V gene: TRBV4-3; D gene: TRBD1; clone size: -; CDR3 DNA: TGCGCCAGCAGCCCAGAGAGCGGGACAGGGGGCGTCTATGGCTACACCTTC; CDR3 protein: CASSPESGTGGVYGYTF
J gene: TRBJ2-1; V gene: TRBV7-8; D gene: TRBD1; clone size: -; CDR3 DNA: TGTGCCAGCAGCTACCGGCGACAGGGTGAGGAGTTCTTC; CDR3 protein: CASSYRRQGEEFF